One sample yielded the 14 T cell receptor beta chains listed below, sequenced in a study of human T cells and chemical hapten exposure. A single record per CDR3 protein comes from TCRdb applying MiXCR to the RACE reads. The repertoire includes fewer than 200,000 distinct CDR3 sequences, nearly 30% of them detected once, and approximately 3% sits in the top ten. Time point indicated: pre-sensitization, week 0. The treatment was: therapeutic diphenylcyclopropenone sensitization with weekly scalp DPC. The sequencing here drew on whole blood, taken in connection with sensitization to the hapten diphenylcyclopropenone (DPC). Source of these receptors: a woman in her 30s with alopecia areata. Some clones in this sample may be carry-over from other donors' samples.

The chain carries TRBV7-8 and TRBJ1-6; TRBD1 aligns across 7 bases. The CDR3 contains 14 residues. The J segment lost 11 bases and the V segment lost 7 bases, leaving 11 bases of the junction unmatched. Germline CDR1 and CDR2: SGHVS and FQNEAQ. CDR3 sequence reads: CASNPTGPFTPLHF. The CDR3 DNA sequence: TGTGCCAGCAACCCGACAGGGCCTTTTACACCCCTCCACTTT.

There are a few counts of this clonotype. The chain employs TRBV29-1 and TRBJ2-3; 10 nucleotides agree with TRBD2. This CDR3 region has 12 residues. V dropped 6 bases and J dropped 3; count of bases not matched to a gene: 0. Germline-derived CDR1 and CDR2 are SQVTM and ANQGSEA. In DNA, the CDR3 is TGCAGCGTGGGACTAGCGACAGATACGCAGTATTTT. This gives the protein CSVGLATDTQYF.

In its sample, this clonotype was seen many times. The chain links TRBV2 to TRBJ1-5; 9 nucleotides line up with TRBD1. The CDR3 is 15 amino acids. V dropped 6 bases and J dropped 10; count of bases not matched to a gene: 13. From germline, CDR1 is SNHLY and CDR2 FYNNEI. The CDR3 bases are TGTGCCAGCAGGGGACAGGGCGACCAAATCGGTCCCCAGCATTTT. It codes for CASRGQGDQIGPQHF.

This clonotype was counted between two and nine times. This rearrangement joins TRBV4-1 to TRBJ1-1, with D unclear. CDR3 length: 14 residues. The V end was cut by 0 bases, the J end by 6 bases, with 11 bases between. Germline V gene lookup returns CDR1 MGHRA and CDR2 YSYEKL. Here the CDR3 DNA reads TGCGCCAGCAGCCAAGAGATGGAAATCCCTGAAGCTTTCTTT. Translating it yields CASSQEMEIPEAFF.

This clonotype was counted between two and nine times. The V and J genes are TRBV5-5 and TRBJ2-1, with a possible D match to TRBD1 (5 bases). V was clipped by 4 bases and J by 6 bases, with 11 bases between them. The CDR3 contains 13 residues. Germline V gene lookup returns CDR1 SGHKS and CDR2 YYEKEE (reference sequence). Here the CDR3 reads CASSLRTINEQFF. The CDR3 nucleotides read TGTGCCAGCAGCCTCCGGACAATCAATGAGCAGTTCTTC.

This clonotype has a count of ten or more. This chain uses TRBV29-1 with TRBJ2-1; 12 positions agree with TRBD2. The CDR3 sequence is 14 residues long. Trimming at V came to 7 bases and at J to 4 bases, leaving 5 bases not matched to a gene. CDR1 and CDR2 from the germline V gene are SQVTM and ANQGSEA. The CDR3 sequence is CSAVLAGGYNEQFF. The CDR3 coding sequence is TGCAGCGCCGTACTAGCGGGAGGTTACAATGAGCAGTTCTTC.

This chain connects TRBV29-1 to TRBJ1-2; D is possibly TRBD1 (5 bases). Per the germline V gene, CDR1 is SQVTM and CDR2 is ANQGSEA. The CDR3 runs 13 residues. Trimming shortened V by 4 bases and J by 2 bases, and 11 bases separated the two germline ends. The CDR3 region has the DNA TGCAGCGTTGCCGACAGTATCAACTATGGCTACACCTTC. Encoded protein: CSVADSINYGYTF.

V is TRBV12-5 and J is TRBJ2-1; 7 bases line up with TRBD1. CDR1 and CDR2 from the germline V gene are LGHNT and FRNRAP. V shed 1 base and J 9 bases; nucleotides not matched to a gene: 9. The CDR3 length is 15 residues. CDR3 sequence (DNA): TGTGCTAGTGGTTTGGCCAAGGACAGGCTAGGTGAGCAGTTCTTC. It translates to CASGLAKDRLGEQFF.

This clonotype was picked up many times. The CDR3 loop is CASSIDRRGYTF. The DNA of the CDR3 is TGTGCCAGCAGCATCGACAGACGCGGCTACACCTTC. The rearrangement joins TRBV5-6 to TRBJ1-2, with TRBD1 as a possible D gene (5 bases). Between the trimmed V and J ends, which lost 4 bases and 8 bases, there was a span of 12 bases. CDR3 length equals 12 residues. In germline, CDR1 is SGHDT, CDR2 YYEEEE.

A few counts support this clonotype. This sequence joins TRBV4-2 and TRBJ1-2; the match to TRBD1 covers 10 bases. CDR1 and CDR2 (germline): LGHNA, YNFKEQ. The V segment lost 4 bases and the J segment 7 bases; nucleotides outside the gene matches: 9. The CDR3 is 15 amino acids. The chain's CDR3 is CASSLERQGAVGYTF. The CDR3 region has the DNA TGTGCCAGCAGCCTTGAGAGACAGGGGGCAGTTGGCTACACCTTC.

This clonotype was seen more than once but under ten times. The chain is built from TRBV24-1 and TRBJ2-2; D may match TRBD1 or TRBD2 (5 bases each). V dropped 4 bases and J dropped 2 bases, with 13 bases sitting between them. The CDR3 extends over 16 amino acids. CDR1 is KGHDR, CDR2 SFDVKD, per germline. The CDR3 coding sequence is TGTGCCACCAGTGACCAGGGACGGCCTAACACCGGGGAGCTGTTTTTT. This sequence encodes CATSDQGRPNTGELFF.

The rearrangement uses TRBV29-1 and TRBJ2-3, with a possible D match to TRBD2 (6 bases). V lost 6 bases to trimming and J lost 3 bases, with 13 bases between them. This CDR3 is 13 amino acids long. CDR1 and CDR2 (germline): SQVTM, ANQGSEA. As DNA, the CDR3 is TGCAGCGTGAGGGCCGGGGGAACAGATACGCAGTATTTT. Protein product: CSVRAGGTDTQYF.

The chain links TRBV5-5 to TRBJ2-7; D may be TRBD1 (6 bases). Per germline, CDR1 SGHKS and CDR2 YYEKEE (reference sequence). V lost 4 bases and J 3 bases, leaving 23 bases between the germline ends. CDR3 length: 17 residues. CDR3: CASSPGPGQLGNYEQYF. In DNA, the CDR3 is TGTGCCAGCAGCCCGGGCCCGGGACAATTGGGGAACTACGAGCAGTACTTC.

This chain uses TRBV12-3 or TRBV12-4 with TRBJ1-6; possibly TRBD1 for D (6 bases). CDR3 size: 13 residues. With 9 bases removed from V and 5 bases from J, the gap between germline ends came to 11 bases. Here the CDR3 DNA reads TGTGCCAGTAGGGGGAGCGATAATTCACCCCTCCACTTT. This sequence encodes CASRGSDNSPLHF.